These 3 T cell receptor beta chains came from one sample sequenced in a study of identical twins. Via MiXCR, TCRdb re-called the 5' RACE reads, giving one row per CDR3 protein. The sample includes roughly 490,000 distinct CDR3 sequences, around an eighth seen only once; the top ten take approximately 0.98%. These data were likewise used in another study, on yellow fever vaccine responses in identical twins.

Sequenced material: CD4+ T cells sorted from blood. The receptors come from a woman aged 18-29 years in good health.

This clonotype was recorded a few times. The rearrangement links TRBV28 to TRBJ2-7, with D possibly matching TRBD1 (6 bases). Germline V gene data show CDR1 as MDHEN and CDR2 as SYDVKM. Trimming pared 7 bases from V and 2 bases from J, leaving 12 bases between. The CDR3 length is 13 residues. In nucleotides, the CDR3 is TGTGCCAGCACCCTGGGGACAACCTACGAGCAGTACTTC. Protein sequence: CASTLGTTYEQYF.

This clonotype has a handful of counts. This chain's CDR3 is CASTPPGLNSGELFF. The CDR3 DNA sequence: TGTGCCAGCACCCCCCCGGGACTTAACTCCGGGGAGCTGTTTTTT. This chain uses TRBV2 with TRBJ2-2, with D perhaps TRBD2 (6 bases). The CDR3 is 15 amino acids. The V end lost 7 bases, the J end lost 6 bases, and 18 bases lay between the germline ends. The germline V gene has CDR1 SNHLY and CDR2 FYNNEI.

The chain carries TRBV2 and TRBJ2-2, with a possible D match to TRBD1 (6 bases). With 4 bases removed from V and 3 bases from J, the gap between germline ends came to 9 bases. This CDR3 has 14 residues. Germline V gene data show CDR1 as SNHLY and CDR2 as FYNNEI. CDR3 nucleotides: TGTGCCAGCAGTGTCCGACAGGACACCGGGGAGCTGTTTTTT. Its protein product is CASSVRQDTGELFF.